This TCR beta chain was retrieved from a study of OX40 agonist ivuxolimab in advanced cancers. Across the whole study: Intravenous ivuxolimab was administered to patients every 2 weeks at 0.01 to 10 mg/kg. Patients assigned to dose escalation were diagnosed with hepatocellular carcinoma, melanoma, renal cell or head and neck cancer.

This clone was observed a single time. Generated by immunoSEQ multiplex PCR, the TCRdb table keeps only in-frame clones and is missing some. The sample has 77,000 or so clones, 87% seen once. The CDR3 extends over 16 amino acids. V lost 0 bases, J lost 3 bases, and 4 bases stayed unmatched. Germline CDR1 reads SGHDT; CDR2 reads YYEEEE. Researchers took blood at baseline, on cycle 4 day 1, and on cycle 7 day 1. The TCR originated in an adult with an advanced solid tumor such as melanoma, head and neck, liver or kidney cancer. Here the sequenced sample was CD4+ or CD8+ T cells sorted from blood, taken in a trial of the OX40 agonist ivuxolimab. V usage is TRBV5-6 and J usage is TRBJ2-1, with TRBD2 matching over 9 bases. CDR3 amino acids: CASSLAAGGHYNEQFF. Here the CDR3 DNA reads TGTGCCAGCAGCTTGGCGGCGGGGGGGCACTACAATGAGCAGTTCTTC.